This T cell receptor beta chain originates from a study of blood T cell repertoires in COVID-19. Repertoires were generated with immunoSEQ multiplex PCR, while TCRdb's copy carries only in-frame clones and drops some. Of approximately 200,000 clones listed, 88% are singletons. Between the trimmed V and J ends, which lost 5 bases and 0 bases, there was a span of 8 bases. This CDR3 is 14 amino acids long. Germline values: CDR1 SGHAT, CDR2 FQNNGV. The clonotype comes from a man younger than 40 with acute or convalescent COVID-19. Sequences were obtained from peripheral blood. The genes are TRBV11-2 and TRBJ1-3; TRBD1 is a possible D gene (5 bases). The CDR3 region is CASSPTVSGNTIYF. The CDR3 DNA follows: TGTGCCAGCAGCCCGACAGTCTCTGGAAACACCATATATTTT.